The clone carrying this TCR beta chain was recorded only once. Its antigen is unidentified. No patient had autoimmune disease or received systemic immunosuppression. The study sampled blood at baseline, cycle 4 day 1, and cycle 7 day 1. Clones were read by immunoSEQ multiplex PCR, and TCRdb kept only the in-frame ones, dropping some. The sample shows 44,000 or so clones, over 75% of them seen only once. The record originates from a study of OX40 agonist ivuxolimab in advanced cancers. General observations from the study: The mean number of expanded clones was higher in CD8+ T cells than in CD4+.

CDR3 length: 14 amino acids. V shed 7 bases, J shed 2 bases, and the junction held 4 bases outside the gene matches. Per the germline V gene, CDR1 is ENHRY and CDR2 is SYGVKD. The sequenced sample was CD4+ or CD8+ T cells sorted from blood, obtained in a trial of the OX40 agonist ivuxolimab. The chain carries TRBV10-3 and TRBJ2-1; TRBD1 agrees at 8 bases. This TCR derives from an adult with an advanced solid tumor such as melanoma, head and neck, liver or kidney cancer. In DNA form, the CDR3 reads TGTGCCATCAATGGACAGGGTACCTACAATGAGCAGTTCTTC. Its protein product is CAINGQGTYNEQFF.